Listed here is a single T cell receptor (beta chain). Its antigen is as yet unknown. V lost 4 bases and J 2 bases, leaving 9 bases between the germline ends. CDR1 is SGHAT, CDR2 FQNNGV, per germline. The CDR3 runs 13 residues. This specimen belongs to a study of cytomegalovirus exposure and HLA in healthy donors. Study-wide points: Later, an analysis showed that TCR beta chains associated with HLA were more clonally expanded than others that were equally common. Follow-up analysis later connected one missense variant in DCLRE1C with trimming of TCR beta V- and J-genes.

The PCR ran on 60 Vbeta and 13 Jbeta primers. The protocol was immunoSEQ multiplex PCR, while the TCRdb copy is restricted to in-frame clones and leaves out a portion. Of about 130,000 clones in the sample, 79% were seen once. Sequenced: PBMCs. The TCR sequence derives from a man aged 35-49 years in good health and CMV-seropositive. V usage is TRBV11-2 and J usage is TRBJ2-7; weak D call: TRBD1 (6 bases). CDR3: CASSYREAYEQYF. The DNA of the CDR3 is TGTGCCAGCAGCTACAGGGAAGCCTACGAGCAGTACTTC. Drawing the rest from reference TRBV11-2 and TRBJ2-7, the complete variable domain is EAGVAQSPRYKIIEKRQSVAFWCNPISGHATLYWYQQILGQGPKLLIQFQNNGVVDDSQLPKDRFSAERLKGVDSTLKIQPAKLEDSAVYLCASSYREAYEQYFGPGTRLTVT.